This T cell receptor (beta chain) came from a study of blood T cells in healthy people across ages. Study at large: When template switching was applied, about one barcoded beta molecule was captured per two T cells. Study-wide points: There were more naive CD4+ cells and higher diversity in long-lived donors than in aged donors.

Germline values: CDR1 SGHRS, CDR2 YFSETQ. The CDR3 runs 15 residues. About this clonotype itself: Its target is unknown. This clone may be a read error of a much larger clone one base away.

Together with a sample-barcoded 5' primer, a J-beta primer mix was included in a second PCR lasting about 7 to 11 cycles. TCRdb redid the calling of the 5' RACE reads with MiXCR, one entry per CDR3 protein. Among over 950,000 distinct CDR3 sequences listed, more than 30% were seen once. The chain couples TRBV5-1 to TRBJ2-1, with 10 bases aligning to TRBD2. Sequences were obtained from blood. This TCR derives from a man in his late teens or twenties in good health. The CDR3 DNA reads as TGCGCCAGCAGCTCGACTAGCGGGTCCTGCAATGAGCAGTTCTTC. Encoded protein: CASSSTSGSCNEQFF.